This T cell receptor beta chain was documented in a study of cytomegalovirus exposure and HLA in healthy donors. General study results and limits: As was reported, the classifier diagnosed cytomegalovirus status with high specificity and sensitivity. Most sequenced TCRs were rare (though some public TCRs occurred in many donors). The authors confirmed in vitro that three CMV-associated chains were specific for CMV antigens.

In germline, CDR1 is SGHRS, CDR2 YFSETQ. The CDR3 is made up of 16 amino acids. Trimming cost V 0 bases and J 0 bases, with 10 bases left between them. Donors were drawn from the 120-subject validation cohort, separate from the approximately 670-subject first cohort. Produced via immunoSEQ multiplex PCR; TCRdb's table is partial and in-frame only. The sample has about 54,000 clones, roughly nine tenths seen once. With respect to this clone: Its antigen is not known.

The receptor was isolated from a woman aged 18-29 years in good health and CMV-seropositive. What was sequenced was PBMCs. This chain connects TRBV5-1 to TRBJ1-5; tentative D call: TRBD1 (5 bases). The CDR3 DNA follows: TGCGCCAGCAGCTTGGTACCAGGGTATAGCAATCAGCCCCAGCATTTT. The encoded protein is CASSLVPGYSNQPQHF.